A selection of T cell receptor beta chains follows, all from one sample in a study of blood T cell repertoires in COVID-19. Method: immunoSEQ multiplex PCR; TCRdb's copy keeps in-frame clones and lacks some. Of some 180,000 clones listed, about four fifths are singletons. What was sequenced was peripheral blood. Receptors originate from a man between 65 and 79 years old with active or convalescent COVID-19. The CDR3 runs from the conserved cysteine through the conserved F or W. The D gene is left open where the match is weak. Clone size, where shown, is once, few, many, or a class for clones that have expanded.

abundance,j_gene,d_gene,v_gene,CDR3nt,CDR3aa
-,TRBJ2-5,TRBD1,TRBV5-1,TGCGCCAGCAGCTTGGTAGGAACAGGGGAAGAGACCCAGTACTTC,CASSLVGTGEETQYF
-,TRBJ1-4,-,TRBV28,TGTGCCAGTCAGGACAGCGCCAATGAAAAACTGTTTTTT,CASQDSANEKLFF
-,TRBJ2-7,TRBD1,TRBV6-5,TGTGCCAGCAGGCCTTGGGACAGGAAAAAGGACGAGCAGTACTTC,CASRPWDRKKDEQYF
-,TRBJ1-2,TRBD1,TRBV7-2,TGTGCCAGCAGCTTGGGACAGGGGGATCGCTACACCTTC,CASSLGQGDRYTF
-,TRBJ1-5,-,TRBV7-6,TGTGCCAGCAGCCCCGGAGGGAATCAGCCCCAGCATTTT,CASSPGGNQPQHF
-,TRBJ2-1,TRBD2,TRBV3-1/TRBV3-2,TGTGCCAGCAGCCAAGCGGGACTAGCGGGAGTCGAGCAGTTCTTC,CASSQAGLAGVEQFF
-,TRBJ2-7,-,TRBV24-1,TGTGCCACCAGTGCCCTGGACAGTTACGAGCAGTACTTC,CATSALDSYEQYF
-,TRBJ1-1,-,TRBV7-2,TGTGCCAGCAGCTTAGCGGAGCAGAGCACTGAAGCTTTCTTT,CASSLAEQSTEAFF
-,TRBJ2-2,-,TRBV6-5,TGTGCCAGCAGCCCCTGGAGGAGAAACACCGGGGAGCTGTTTTTT,CASSPWRRNTGELFF
-,TRBJ1-1,-,TRBV11-2,TGTGCCAGCAGCTCCCGGGGGGGGTTGATTGCTGAAGCTTTCTTT,CASSSRGGLIAEAFF
-,TRBJ1-2,-,TRBV9,TGTGCCAGCAGCGGGGTTCGGGGGGCGAGTGGTGGCTACACCTTC,CASSGVRGASGGYTF
once,TRBJ2-1,-,TRBV18,TGTGCCAGCTCACCAGACAGGACCCACTCCAATGAGCAGTTCTTC,CASSPDRTHSNEQFF
-,TRBJ2-7,TRBD2,TRBV4-3,TGCGCCAGCAGCCGGGGGACTAGCGGGATCTCCTACGAGCAGTACTTC,CASSRGTSGISYEQYF
-,TRBJ1-6,-,TRBV7-6,TGTGCCAGCAGCTTAGGTGCCGGAGTGAATTCACCCCTCCACTTT,CASSLGAGVNSPLHF
-,TRBJ1-2,-,TRBV19,TGTGCCAGTAGTAACCCCGGGAGAGACTATGGCTACACCTTC,CASSNPGRDYGYTF
-,TRBJ2-7,TRBD1,TRBV18,TGTGCCAGCTCAGCGGGACAGGGGACGTCCTCCTACGAGCAGTACTTC,CASSAGQGTSSYEQYF
-,TRBJ1-1,-,TRBV7-9,TGTGCCAGCAGCTCACCCGGGACTCTAACCACGAGGAACACTGAAGCTTTCTTT,CASSSPGTLTTRNTEAFF
-,TRBJ2-7,-,TRBV11-2,TGTGCCAGCAGCTTGGCTCCCACAGGGAAGGGTAGCTACGAGCAGTACTTC,CASSLAPTGKGSYEQYF
once,TRBJ2-5,TRBD2,TRBV29-1,TGCAGCGTGGGGACTAGCGGGAGGAGGACCCAGTACTTC,CSVGTSGRRTQYF
once,TRBJ2-7,-,TRBV18,TGTGCCAGCTCACCATCGAGCCAGTACGAGGGCGAGCAGTACTTC,CASSPSSQYEGEQYF
-,TRBJ1-1,-,TRBV7-8,TGTGCCAGCAGGAGACGTCAGGCGATGAACACTGAAGCTTTCTTT,CASRRRQAMNTEAFF
-,TRBJ1-2,-,TRBV5-5,TGTGCCAGCAGCTTGGCCCCATCCGAGCGGGGGAACTATGGCTACACCTTC,CASSLAPSERGNYGYTF
few,TRBJ1-1,-,TRBV7-2,TGTGCCAGCAGCAACCCGGACAGTCCGGAAGCTTTCTTT,CASSNPDSPEAFF
-,TRBJ2-1,TRBD2,TRBV5-1,TGCGCCAGCAGCGCCCTAGCGGGAGGCTCCTACAATGAGCAGTTCTTC,CASSALAGGSYNEQFF
-,TRBJ1-2,TRBD1,TRBV10-3,TGTGCCATCAGGGAAGGGGGCGAAAACTATGGCTACACCTTC,CAIREGGENYGYTF
-,TRBJ2-3,-,TRBV7-9,TGTGCCAGCGTCGACTTCCACTCTAGCACAGATACGCAGTATTTT,CASVDFHSSTDTQYF
-,TRBJ2-2,-,TRBV5-1,TGCGCCAGCAGCTTTGCCGGGAACACCGGGGAGCTGTTTTTT,CASSFAGNTGELFF
-,TRBJ2-7,-,TRBV6-5,TGTGCCAGCAGTTACTCGGGCAGCTCCTACGAGCAGTACTTC,CASSYSGSSYEQYF
-,TRBJ1-2,-,TRBV10-1,TGCGCCAGCAGTGACGGCTATGGCTACACCTTC,CASSDGYGYTF
-,TRBJ1-2,-,TRBV19,TGTGCCAGTAGGGGGGGGGAGGCCTATGGCTACACCTTC,CASRGGEAYGYTF
-,TRBJ2-3,-,TRBV5-1,TGCGCCAGCTCCGAGGCGGGGACAGATACGCAGTATTTT,CASSEAGTDTQYF
-,TRBJ2-3,TRBD2,TRBV18,TGTGCCAGCTCACCCACAACCTCCCTAGCGGGGCCCGGGGATACGCAGTATTTT,CASSPTTSLAGPGDTQYF
-,TRBJ2-3,TRBD2,TRBV20-1,TGCAGTGCTAGTCCCCCCGGAGGGCTAGCGGGGGGCACAGATACGCAGTATTTT,CSASPPGGLAGGTDTQYF
-,TRBJ2-7,TRBD1,TRBV11-2,TGTGCCAGCACTACCCGGGACAGGTACGAGCAGTACTTC,CASTTRDRYEQYF
-,TRBJ2-1,-,TRBV9,TGTGCCAGCAGCGCCCGTAAGGGGGGAGGGTTAAATGAGCAGTTCTTC,CASSARKGGGLNEQFF
-,TRBJ1-2,TRBD1,TRBV6-5,TGTGCCAGCAGGCCCGACAGGGCGGGGAGCTATGGCTACACCTTC,CASRPDRAGSYGYTF
-,TRBJ1-2,-,TRBV19,TGTGCCAGTAGTCCAGACAGGACCCATGGCTACACCTTC,CASSPDRTHGYTF
-,TRBJ1-1,-,TRBV19,TGTGCCAGTACGCGGCTTACAACGAACACTGAAGCTTTCTTT,CASTRLTTNTEAFF
-,TRBJ1-2,-,TRBV28,TGTGCCAGCAGTTTCCGTGGGGCCAACTCATCGTATGGCTACACCTTC,CASSFRGANSSYGYTF
-,TRBJ1-5,-,TRBV19,TGTGCCAGTAGTATACCGCCTAAAAATCAGCCCCAGCATTTT,CASSIPPKNQPQHF
once,TRBJ1-1,TRBD1,TRBV3-1/TRBV3-2,TGTGCCAGCAGCCAGGGACAGGGTTGGGACACTGAAGCTTTCTTT,CASSQGQGWDTEAFF
medium-sized,TRBJ2-2,-,TRBV6-4,TGTGCCAGCAGTGTTGGAGGGGACACCGGGGAGCTGTTTTTT,CASSVGGDTGELFF
-,TRBJ1-3,-,TRBV28,TGTGCCAGCACCTCGGGAGGAGGGGCTGGAAACACCATATATTTT,CASTSGGGAGNTIYF
-,TRBJ1-1,-,TRBV9,TGTGCCAGCAGCGCGCGACAGTACACTGAAGCTTTCTTT,CASSARQYTEAFF
-,TRBJ1-5,TRBD1,TRBV5-8,TGTGCCAGCAGCTTGCGGAGACAGGGACAGCCCCAGCATTTT,CASSLRRQGQPQHF
-,TRBJ1-5,-,TRBV6-6,TGTGCCAGCTCCTCCCCCCGGACAGTCCTTCAGCCCCAGCATTTT,CASSSPRTVLQPQHF
-,TRBJ1-2,-,TRBV12-3/TRBV12-4,TGTGCCAGCAGTCCTCCCCACGGGGGCTACACCTTC,CASSPPHGGYTF
few,TRBJ2-1,TRBD2,TRBV27,TGTGCCAGCAGCGGGACTAGCGGGCGCCTTAAGGAGCAGTTCTTC,CASSGTSGRLKEQFF
-,TRBJ1-4,-,TRBV4-3,TGCGCCAGCAGCCAAGGGGCAGGGCGACGGGAAAAACTGTTTTTT,CASSQGAGRREKLFF
few,TRBJ2-1,TRBD2,TRBV6-6,TGTGCCAGCAGTGCCGGGACTAAAAATAATGAGCAGTTCTTC,CASSAGTKNNEQFF